This TCR beta chain was captured by sequencing in a study of T cell responses to AZD1222 COVID-19 vaccine. Study findings and constraints: Clonal diversity was possibly underestimated, and white British individuals and females predominated among donors. Scientists sampled the repertoires only once the peak T cell response had passed. A rise in Spike-specific TCR breadth and depth followed two AZD1222 doses.

This clone showed up just once. Its matching antigen is unknown. Assay used: immunoSEQ multiplex PCR; TCRdb lists only in-frame clones, some missing. The sample consists of about 110,000 clones, around 90% of them appearing once. Trimming took off 1 base at V and 6 bases at J, with 7 bases between the two ends. Germline-derived CDR1 and CDR2 are SGHVS and FQNEAQ. The CDR3 is made up of 13 amino acids. This TCR was recovered from an adult who received the AZD1222 COVID-19 vaccine. This rearrangement joins TRBV7-8 to TRBJ1-5; the D is unclear. Material: peripheral blood, obtained 28 days after the second AZD1222 dose. In DNA, the CDR3 is TGTGCCAGCAGCTTAGAACTTGGTCAGCCCCAGCATTTT. Translated: CASSLELGQPQHF.